The 18 T cell receptor beta chains in this list originate from one sample, sequenced in a study of Ad26.COV2.S vaccination and SARS-CoV-2 variants. Treatment specified: around 19 received Ad26.COV2.S at low or high dose, single or two shots; several received placebo; per-sample allocation not given. Samples came from day 63 after the first vaccine or placebo injection. Clones were read by immunoSEQ multiplex PCR, and TCRdb kept only the in-frame ones, dropping some. The sample carries hundreds of thousands of clones, roughly 84% recorded once. The material was peripheral blood, obtained in a trial of Ad26.COV2.S vaccine versus placebo. These receptors came from a person between 18 and 59 years old who received the Ad26.COV2.S COVID-19 vaccine or a placebo.

This chain uses TRBV5-1 with TRBJ2-2; 14 nucleotides line up with TRBD2. Germline lookup yields CDR1 SGHRS and CDR2 YFSETQ. V lost 2 bases and J lost 0; bases outside the gene matches: 6. The CDR3 extends over 19 amino acids. The CDR3 protein is CASSLRLAGGNSNTGELFF. CDR3 coding DNA: TGCGCCAGCAGCTTACGACTAGCGGGGGGGAATTCGAACACCGGGGAGCTGTTTTTT.

The chain has TRBV6-5 and TRBJ2-1; 10 bases line up with TRBD2. The germline V gene has CDR1 MNHEY and CDR2 SVGAGI. The J segment lost 3 bases and the V segment lost 2 bases, leaving 1 base of the junction unmatched. The CDR3 extends over 15 amino acids. CDR3 residues: CASSYERGGYNEQFF. The CDR3 nucleotides read TGTGCCAGCAGTTACGAGCGGGGGGGCTACAATGAGCAGTTCTTC.

The chain recombines TRBV5-1 with TRBJ1-6; TRBD1 is a possible D gene (6 bases). This CDR3 contains 15 residues. Germline CDR1 SGHRS, CDR2 YFSETQ. Trimming shortened V by 4 bases and J by 9 bases, and 17 bases separated the two germline ends. This CDR3 is CASSATGLEGSPLHF. DNA of the CDR3: TGCGCCAGCAGCGCCACAGGGTTAGAAGGTTCACCCCTCCACTTT.

The chain is built from TRBV5-1 and TRBJ1-1; D is ambiguous. V lost 4 bases and J lost 4, with 11 bases in between. The CDR3 loop spans 13 amino acids. CDR1 and CDR2 from the germline V gene are SGHRS and YFSETQ. CDR3 region: CASSIPGATEAFF. As DNA, the CDR3 is TGCGCCAGCAGCATCCCAGGAGCCACTGAAGCTTTCTTT.

The V gene is TRBV4-1, the J gene TRBJ1-1; D is uncertain. The CDR3 runs to 13 residues. The V end lost 3 bases, the J end lost 2 bases, and 7 bases lay between the germline ends. CDR1 and CDR2 (germline): MGHRA, YSYEKL. CDR3 DNA: TGCGCCAGCAGCCAGGGGATCAACACTGAAGCTTTCTTT. Translation gives CASSQGINTEAFF.

The chain is built from TRBV19 and TRBJ1-5; 7 positions match TRBD1. V was clipped by 3 bases and J by 2 bases; unmatched bases: 7. This CDR3 comprises 16 residues. Germline V lookup: CDR1 LNHDA, CDR2 SQIVND (reference sequence). CDR3 sequence (DNA): TGTGCCAGTAGTATGCAGGGACAGTTGCGCAATCAGCCCCAGCATTTT. This encodes CASSMQGQLRNQPQHF.

V usage is TRBV5-1 and J usage is TRBJ1-5; D gene uncertain. The CDR3 has 15 amino acids. Germline loops: CDR1 SGHRS, CDR2 YFSETQ. The V and J ends lost 2 bases and 0 bases respectively, with 9 bases between them. The CDR3 bases are TGCGCCAGCAGCTTCTCGGCCCTTAGCAATCAGCCCCAGCATTTT. Encoded protein: CASSFSALSNQPQHF.

The chain links TRBV6-1 to TRBJ1-2; D remains unclear. The CDR3 is 12 residues long. Germline V gene lookup returns CDR1 MNHNS and CDR2 SASEGT. V was pared by 0 bases and J by 8 bases, with 7 bases between. CDR3 DNA sequence: TGTGCCAGCAGTGAAGCGGTGGGAGGCTACACCTTC. The encoded protein is CASSEAVGGYTF.

The chain employs TRBV5-1 and TRBJ1-5; weak D call: TRBD1 (6 bases). This CDR3 is 15 amino acids long. Trimming left V 0 bases short and J 1 base short, with 8 bases between. Per germline, CDR1 SGHRS and CDR2 YFSETQ. In nucleotides, the CDR3 is TGCGCCAGCAGCTTGGGACAGGCCAGCAATCAGCCCCAGCATTTT. Amino acids: CASSLGQASNQPQHF.

This rearrangement joins TRBV30 to TRBJ1-5; 7 bases align to TRBD1. The CDR3 totals 14 residues. Germline-derived CDR1 and CDR2 are GTSNPN and SVGIG (reference sequence). The ends lost 1 base at V and 4 bases at J; junction bases unmatched: 4. Written as DNA, the CDR3 is TGTGCCTGGAGTGCCCGGGACAGAAATCAGCCCCAGCATTTT. It yields the protein CAWSARDRNQPQHF.

The chain links TRBV2 to TRBJ2-5; 7 bases agree with TRBD2. The germline CDR1 and CDR2 sequences are SNHLY and FYNNEI. With 7 bases clipped from V and 5 bases from J, the junction kept 10 bases outside the gene matches. This CDR3 is built from 14 residues. DNA for the CDR3: TGTGCCAGCACTCCCTTGACTAGCCACGAGACCCAGTACTTC. It codes for CASTPLTSHETQYF.

The chain joins TRBV30 to TRBJ1-1, with D possibly TRBD1 on 5 matching bases. V was clipped by 0 bases and J by 3 bases, with 11 bases between them. Germline loops: CDR1 GTSNPN, CDR2 SVGIG (reference sequence). This CDR3 is built from 14 residues. The CDR3 region is CAWSVGRVDTEAFF. For the CDR3, the DNA is TGTGCCTGGAGTGTGGGCAGGGTGGACACTGAAGCTTTCTTT.

The chain carries TRBV14 and TRBJ1-2; D perhaps matches TRBD1 (5 bases). CDR3 length: 14 residues. Germline-derived CDR1 and CDR2 are SGHDN and FVKESK. V dropped 1 base and J dropped 4 bases, with 10 bases sitting between them. CDR3 sequence reads: CASSQVRDLYGYTF. CDR3 DNA sequence: TGTGCCAGCAGCCAAGTGAGGGACCTCTATGGCTACACCTTC.

This chain joins TRBV15 and TRBJ2-2; D is undetermined. The germline V gene has CDR1 LNHNV and CDR2 YYDKDF (reference sequence). The CDR3 contains 17 residues. Trimming cost V 0 bases and J 0 bases, with 11 bases left between them. CDR3 loop: CATSRDLGLANTGELFF. Here the CDR3 DNA reads TGTGCCACCAGCAGAGATTTGGGCCTCGCGAACACCGGGGAGCTGTTTTTT.

This chain uses TRBV7-8 with TRBJ2-7; a weak D match, TRBD1 (5 bases). The V and J ends lost 7 bases and 2 bases respectively, with 18 bases between them. Germline assignment: CDR1 SGHVS and CDR2 FQNEAQ. The length of the CDR3 is 15 residues. The DNA for the CDR3 is TGTGCCAGCAACCTATTCCTGGACATTCCCTACGAGCAGTACTTC. Translating it yields CASNLFLDIPYEQYF.

The chain uses TRBV4-1 and TRBJ2-1; 11 bases agree with TRBD2. The CDR3 is 16 amino acids. J was trimmed by 3 bases and V by 1 base; bases with no gene match: 2. CDR1 is MGHRA and CDR2 is YSYEKL in the germline V gene. The CDR3 protein is CASSQGLAGGYNEQFF. Written as DNA, the CDR3 is TGCGCCAGCAGCCAAGGTCTAGCGGGGGGCTACAATGAGCAGTTCTTC.

The rearrangement links TRBV11-2 to TRBJ1-4; tentatively, D is TRBD1 (5 bases). Germline loops: CDR1 SGHAT, CDR2 FQNNGV. The CDR3 length is 13 residues. With 0 bases removed from V and 14 bases from J, the gap between germline ends came to 13 bases. CDR3 region: CASSLERTRALFF. In nucleotides, the CDR3 is TGTGCCAGCAGCTTAGAAAGGACAAGGGCTCTGTTTTTT.

The CDR3 nucleotides read TGTGCCAGCAGAGACCAAGGGGCTAACTATGGCTACACCTTC. Protein: CASRDQGANYGYTF. The V and J genes are TRBV6-5 and TRBJ1-2; a weak D match, TRBD1 (5 bases). V dropped 6 bases and J dropped 0 bases, with 11 bases sitting between them. CDR1 is MNHEY, CDR2 SVGAGI, per germline. The CDR3 length is 14 residues.